Included here is one T cell receptor beta chain sequence, with context. Its target is not known. The data were obtained in a study of a mutant IDH1 vaccine in newly diagnosed glioma. The overall study: The start of vaccination came 4-6 weeks after radiotherapy alone, or with temozolomide cycles. Patients got radiotherapy, temozolomide, or both beforehand, and most got both. The treated population exhibited a male proportion of approximately 62%, a female proportion of about 38%, and a mean age of about 40 years.

The germline V gene encodes CDR1 ENHRY and CDR2 SYGVKD. V was trimmed by 3 bases and J by 3 bases, leaving 14 bases between them. The CDR3 has 15 residues. This sample's time point: week 5, during vaccination. Each dose delivered 300 ug of mutant IDH1 20-mer peptide subcutaneously with imiquimod. Each tumor in the donors was a new WHO grade 3 or 4 astrocytoma, IDH1-mutant and ATRX-lost. TCRdb keeps only in-frame clones here, not all; method: immunoSEQ multiplex PCR. The table includes over 25,000 clones, about 90% detected once. The genes are TRBV10-3 and TRBJ1-2; D remains ambiguous. The clonotype was recovered from a woman in her forties with glioma. Some clones in this sample may be carry-over from other donors' samples. Here the sequenced sample was peripheral blood mononuclear cells (PBMCs), taken from a glioma patient whose treatment included an IDH1 peptide vaccine. CDR3 bases: TGTGCCATCAGTGAAGGCGAGGGATCCTACTATGGCTACACCTTC. As protein: CAISEGEGSYYGYTF.